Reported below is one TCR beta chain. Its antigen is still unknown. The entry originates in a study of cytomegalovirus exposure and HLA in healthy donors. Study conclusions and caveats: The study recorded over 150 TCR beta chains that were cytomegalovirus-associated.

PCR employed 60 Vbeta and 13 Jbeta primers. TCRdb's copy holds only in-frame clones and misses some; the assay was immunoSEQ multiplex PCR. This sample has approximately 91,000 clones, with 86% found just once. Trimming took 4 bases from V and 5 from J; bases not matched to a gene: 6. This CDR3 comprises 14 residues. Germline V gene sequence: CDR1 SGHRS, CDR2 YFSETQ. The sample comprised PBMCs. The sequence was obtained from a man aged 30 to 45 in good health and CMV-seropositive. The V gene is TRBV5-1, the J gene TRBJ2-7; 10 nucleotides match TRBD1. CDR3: CASSTGQGLDEQYF. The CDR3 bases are TGCGCCAGCAGCACGGGACAGGGGCTCGACGAGCAGTACTTC.